This T cell receptor (beta chain) originates from a study of long-term antiretroviral therapy in people with HIV. General observations from the study: Diversity went up after ART and still fell short of transplant donor controls. Comparison with controls showed narrower CDR3 length ranges in HIV repertoires.

CDR1 and CDR2 (germline): LGHNA, YNFKEQ. Deletions cut 0 bases from V and 4 bases from J, with 9 bases between. The CDR3 length is 14 residues. As concerns this clone: As yet, its antigen is unknown.

Sequencing relied on immunoSEQ assay v3.0, run at survey level. TCRdb's table, derived via immunoSEQ multiplex PCR, lists solely in-frame clones and lacks some. The sample includes tens of thousands of clones, about nine tenths of them seen just once. Each HIV participant was treated in the United States. This chain links TRBV4-2 with TRBJ1-1; D not resolved. This specimen was unsorted PBMCs, taken more than 5 years after starting antiretroviral therapy. The receptor comes from a woman between 40 and 50 years old with HIV. CDR3 sequence: CASSQDSVITEAFF. In nucleotides, the CDR3 is TGTGCCAGCAGCCAAGATTCGGTGATCACTGAAGCTTTCTTT.